Listed below are T cell receptor beta chains from one sample, sequenced in a study of blood T cell repertoires in COVID-19. The protocol was immunoSEQ multiplex PCR, while the TCRdb copy is restricted to in-frame clones and leaves out a portion. The profile shows fewer than 150,000 clones, 90% of them singletons. Sequencing was carried out using peripheral blood. The receptor source for this set is an older woman with COVID-19, enrolled during active disease. Each CDR3 is given with its conserved first and last residue. Fields, in order: J gene, V gene, CDR3 protein.

J: TRBJ2-7
V: TRBV12-5
CDR3: CAVGPGQGRYEQYF

J: TRBJ1-2
V: TRBV28
CDR3: CASSLTLSGQRMGYTF

J: TRBJ2-3
V: TRBV11-2
CDR3: CASSLTGIESTDTQYF

J: TRBJ2-7
V: TRBV18
CDR3: CASSPSGGAYEQYF

J: TRBJ2-1
V: TRBV4-1
CDR3: CASSQIAGEAYNEQFF

J: TRBJ2-1
V: TRBV6-5
CDR3: CASTLSSGGIDEQFF

J: TRBJ1-2
V: TRBV3-1/TRBV3-2
CDR3: CASSLTGRYGGYTF

J: TRBJ1-2
V: TRBV5-4
CDR3: CASSLDQGFYGYTF

J: TRBJ2-5
V: TRBV30
CDR3: CARSHGGEETQYF

J: TRBJ2-7
V: TRBV27
CDR3: CASSPPGSYEQYF

J: TRBJ2-2
V: TRBV5-1
CDR3: CASSLAGGNTGELFF

J: TRBJ1-4
V: TRBV4-3
CDR3: CASSQPGPGEKLFF

J: TRBJ1-6
V: TRBV10-3
CDR3: CAISNQNSPLHF

J: TRBJ1-2
V: TRBV2
CDR3: CASSEQGVSGGYTF

J: TRBJ2-6
V: TRBV30
CDR3: CAWSPQGTGANVLTF

J: TRBJ1-1
V: TRBV29-1
CDR3: CSVDGGITEAFF

J: TRBJ1-1
V: TRBV6-5
CDR3: CASSYSFRRRNTEAFF

J: TRBJ2-5
V: TRBV6-5
CDR3: CASSSLSGGQETQYF

J: TRBJ2-1
V: TRBV7-9
CDR3: CASSPSVFPYNEQFF

J: TRBJ1-5
V: TRBV15
CDR3: CATSRSGQGNQPQHF

J: TRBJ1-1
V: TRBV9
CDR3: CASSETPTTGSEAFF

J: TRBJ1-1
V: TRBV4-3
CDR3: CASSPQLTGGAGRAFF